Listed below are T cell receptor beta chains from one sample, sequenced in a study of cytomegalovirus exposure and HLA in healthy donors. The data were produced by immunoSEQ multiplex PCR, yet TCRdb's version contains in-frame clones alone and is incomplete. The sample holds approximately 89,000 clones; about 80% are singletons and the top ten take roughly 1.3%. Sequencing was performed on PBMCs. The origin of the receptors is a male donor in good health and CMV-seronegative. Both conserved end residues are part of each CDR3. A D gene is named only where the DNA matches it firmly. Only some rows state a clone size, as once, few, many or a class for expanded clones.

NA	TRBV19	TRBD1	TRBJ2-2	CASAGTGSGELFF	TGTGCCAGTGCCGGGACAGGGAGCGGGGAGCTGTTTTTT
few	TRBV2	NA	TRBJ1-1	CASSETGDHNTEAFF	TGTGCCAGCAGTGAAACGGGGGACCATAACACTGAAGCTTTCTTT
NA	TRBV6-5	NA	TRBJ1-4	CASSKGKLLFF	TGTGCCAGCAGTAAGGGGAAGTTGTTGTTTTTT
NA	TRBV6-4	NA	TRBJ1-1	CASSALPNTEAFF	TGTGCCAGCAGTGCCCTCCCGAACACTGAAGCTTTCTTT
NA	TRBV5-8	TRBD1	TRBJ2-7	CASSLVGTGAYEQYF	TGTGCCAGCAGCTTGGTTGGGACAGGTGCCTACGAGCAGTACTTC
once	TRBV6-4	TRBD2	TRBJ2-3	CASSPVVGGADTQYF	TGTGCCAGCAGCCCGGTCGTGGGGGGGGCAGATACGCAGTATTTT
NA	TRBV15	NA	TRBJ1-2	CATSRESVSYGYTF	TGTGCCACCAGCAGAGAGAGCGTCTCCTATGGCTACACCTTC
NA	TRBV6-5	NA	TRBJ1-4	CASSYPVGVGNEKLFF	TGTGCCAGCAGTTACCCGGTAGGGGTGGGTAATGAAAAACTGTTTTTT
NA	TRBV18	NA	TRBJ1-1	CASSPRESEAFF	TGTGCCAGCTCTCCCAGGGAATCTGAAGCTTTCTTT
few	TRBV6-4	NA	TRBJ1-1	CASKLSMNTEAFF	TGTGCCAGCAAACTCTCCATGAACACTGAAGCTTTCTTT